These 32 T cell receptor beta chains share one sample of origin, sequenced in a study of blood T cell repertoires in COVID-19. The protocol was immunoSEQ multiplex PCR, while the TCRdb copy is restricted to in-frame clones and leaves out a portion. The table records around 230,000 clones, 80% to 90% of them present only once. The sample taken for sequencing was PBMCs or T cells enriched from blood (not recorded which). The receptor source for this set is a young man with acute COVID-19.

The CDR3 DNA follows: TGTGCCAGCAGTCGACGACAGGGGACGACCTACGAGCAGTACTTC. Translating gives CASSRRQGTTYEQYF. The chain carries TRBV6-5 and TRBJ2-7; 8 positions match TRBD1. Germline lookup yields CDR1 MNHEY and CDR2 SVGAGI. CDR3 size: 15 residues. Trimming at V came to 5 bases and at J to 2 bases, leaving 8 bases not matched to a gene.

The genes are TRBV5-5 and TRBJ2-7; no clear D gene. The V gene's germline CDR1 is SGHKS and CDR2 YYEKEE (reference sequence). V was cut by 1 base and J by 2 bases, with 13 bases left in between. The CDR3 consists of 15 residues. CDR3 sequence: CASSLYPMSAYEQYF. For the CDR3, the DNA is TGTGCCAGCAGCTTGTATCCTATGAGCGCCTACGAGCAGTACTTC.

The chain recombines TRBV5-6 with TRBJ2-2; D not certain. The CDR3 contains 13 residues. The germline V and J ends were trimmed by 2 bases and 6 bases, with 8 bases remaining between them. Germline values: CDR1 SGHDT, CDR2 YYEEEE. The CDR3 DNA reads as TGTGCCAGCAGCTTTAACAGTGCCGGGGAGCTGTTTTTT. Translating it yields CASSFNSAGELFF.

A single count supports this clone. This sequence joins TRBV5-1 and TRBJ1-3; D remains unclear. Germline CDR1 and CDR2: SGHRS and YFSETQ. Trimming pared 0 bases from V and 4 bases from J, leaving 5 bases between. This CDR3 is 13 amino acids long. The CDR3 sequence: CASSLGIGNTIYF. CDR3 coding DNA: TGCGCCAGCAGCTTGGGTATCGGAAACACCATATATTTT.

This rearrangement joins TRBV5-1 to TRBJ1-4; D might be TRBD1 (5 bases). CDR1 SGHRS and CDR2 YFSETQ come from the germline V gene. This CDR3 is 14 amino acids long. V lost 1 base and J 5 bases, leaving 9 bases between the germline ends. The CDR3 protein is CASSLTTENEKLFF. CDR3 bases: TGCGCCAGCAGCTTGACGACAGAGAATGAAAAACTGTTTTTT.

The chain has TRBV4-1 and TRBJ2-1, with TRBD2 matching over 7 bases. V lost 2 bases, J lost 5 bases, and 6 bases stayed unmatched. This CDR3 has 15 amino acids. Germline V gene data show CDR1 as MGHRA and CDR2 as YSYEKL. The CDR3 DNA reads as TGCGCCAGCAGCCAAAACCCCGGGGGGAACAATGAGCAGTTCTTC. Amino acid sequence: CASSQNPGGNNEQFF.

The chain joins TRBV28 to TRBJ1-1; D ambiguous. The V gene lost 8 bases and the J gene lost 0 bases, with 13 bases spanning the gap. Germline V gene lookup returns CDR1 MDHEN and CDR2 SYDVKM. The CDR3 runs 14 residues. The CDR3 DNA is TGTGCCAGCCTGACAATCACTTTGAACACTGAAGCTTTCTTT. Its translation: CASLTITLNTEAFF. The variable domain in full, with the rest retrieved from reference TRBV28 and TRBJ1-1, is DVKVTQSSRYLVKRTGEKVFLECVQDMDHENMFWYRQDPGLGLRLIYFSYDVKMKEKGDIPEGYSVSREKKERFSLILESASTNQTSMYLCASLTITLNTEAFFGQGTRLTVV.

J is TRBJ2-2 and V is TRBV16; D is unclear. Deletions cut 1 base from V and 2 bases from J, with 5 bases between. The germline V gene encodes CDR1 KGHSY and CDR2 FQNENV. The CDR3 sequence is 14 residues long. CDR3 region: CASSQFSNTGELFF. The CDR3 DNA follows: TGTGCCAGCAGCCAATTTTCTAACACCGGGGAGCTGTTTTTT.

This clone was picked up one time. The CDR3 spells CASSLTGDGYGYTF. The CDR3 DNA reads TGCGCCAGCAGCTTGACAGGGGATGGCTATGGCTACACCTTC. V is TRBV5-1 and J is TRBJ1-2; 7 bases agree with TRBD1. V shed 1 base, J shed 4 bases, and the junction held 4 bases outside the gene matches. The CDR3 is 14 amino acids. Germline V gene lookup returns CDR1 SGHRS and CDR2 YFSETQ.

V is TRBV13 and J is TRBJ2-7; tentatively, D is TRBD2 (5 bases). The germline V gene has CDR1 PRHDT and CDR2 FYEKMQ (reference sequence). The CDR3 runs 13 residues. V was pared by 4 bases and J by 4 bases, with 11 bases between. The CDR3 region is CASSSGLEYEQYF. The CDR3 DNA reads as TGTGCCAGCAGCTCCGGACTCGAATACGAGCAGTACTTC.

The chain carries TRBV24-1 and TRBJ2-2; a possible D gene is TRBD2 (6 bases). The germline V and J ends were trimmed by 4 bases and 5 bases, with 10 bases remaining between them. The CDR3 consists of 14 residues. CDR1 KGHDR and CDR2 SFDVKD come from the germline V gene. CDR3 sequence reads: CATSDLGRTGELFF. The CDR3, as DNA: TGTGCCACCAGTGACTTGGGGAGGACCGGGGAGCTGTTTTTT.

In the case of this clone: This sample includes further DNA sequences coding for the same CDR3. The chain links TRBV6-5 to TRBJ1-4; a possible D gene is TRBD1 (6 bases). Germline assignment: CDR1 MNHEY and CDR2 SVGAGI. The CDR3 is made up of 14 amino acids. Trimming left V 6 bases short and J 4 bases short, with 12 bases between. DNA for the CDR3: TGTGCCAGCAGCAGGGGAGGGGGTAATGAAAAACTGTTTTTT. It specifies CASSRGGGNEKLFF.

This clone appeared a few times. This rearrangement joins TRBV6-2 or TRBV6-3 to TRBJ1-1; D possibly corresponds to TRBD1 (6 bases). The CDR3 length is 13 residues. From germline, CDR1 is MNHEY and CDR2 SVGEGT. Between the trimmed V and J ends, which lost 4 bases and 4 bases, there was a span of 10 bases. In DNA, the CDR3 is TGTGCCAGCAGTTCAGGGGTCTCCACTGAAGCTTTCTTT. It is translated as CASSSGVSTEAFF.

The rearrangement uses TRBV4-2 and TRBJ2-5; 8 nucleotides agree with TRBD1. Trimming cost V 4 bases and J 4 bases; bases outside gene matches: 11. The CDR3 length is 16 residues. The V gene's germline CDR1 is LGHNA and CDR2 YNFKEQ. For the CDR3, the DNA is TGTGCCAGCAGCCGCCAGAGGGGACAGGTAGGAGAGACCCAGTACTTC. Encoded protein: CASSRQRGQVGETQYF.

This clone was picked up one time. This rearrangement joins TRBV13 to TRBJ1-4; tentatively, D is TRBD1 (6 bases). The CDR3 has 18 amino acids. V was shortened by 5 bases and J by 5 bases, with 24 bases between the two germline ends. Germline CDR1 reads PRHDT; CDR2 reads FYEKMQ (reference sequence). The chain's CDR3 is CASSPRSPLQGPNEKLFF. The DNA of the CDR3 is TGTGCCAGCAGCCCGAGGTCCCCATTACAGGGCCCAAATGAAAAACTGTTTTTT.

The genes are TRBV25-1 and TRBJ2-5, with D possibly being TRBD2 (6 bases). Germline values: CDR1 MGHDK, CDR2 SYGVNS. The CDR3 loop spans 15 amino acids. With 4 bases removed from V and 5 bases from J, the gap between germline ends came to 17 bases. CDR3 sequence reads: CASSAASSVMETQYF. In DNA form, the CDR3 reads TGTGCCAGCAGTGCGGCCTCTAGCGTAATGGAGACCCAGTACTTC.

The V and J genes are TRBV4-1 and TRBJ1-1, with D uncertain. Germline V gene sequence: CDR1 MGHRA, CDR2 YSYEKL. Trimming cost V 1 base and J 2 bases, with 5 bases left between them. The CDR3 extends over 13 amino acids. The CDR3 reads CASSQAVNTEAFF. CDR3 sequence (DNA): TGCGCCAGCAGCCAAGCTGTTAACACTGAAGCTTTCTTT.

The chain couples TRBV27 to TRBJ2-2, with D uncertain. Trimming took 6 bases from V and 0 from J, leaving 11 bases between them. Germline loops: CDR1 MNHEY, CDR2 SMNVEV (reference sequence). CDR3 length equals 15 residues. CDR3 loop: CASRPRNANTGELFF. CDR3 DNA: TGTGCCAGCAGGCCGAGGAACGCGAACACCGGGGAGCTGTTTTTT.

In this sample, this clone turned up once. Written as DNA, the CDR3 is TGTGCCAGCAGCCAAGGATTAGTGCCAGGCGATTCACCCCTCCACTTT. Residues: CASSQGLVPGDSPLHF. J is TRBJ1-6 and V is TRBV14, with D hard to call. This CDR3 region has 16 residues. Trimming stripped 1 base from V and 8 bases from J, with 15 bases between. In germline, CDR1 is SGHDN, CDR2 FVKESK.

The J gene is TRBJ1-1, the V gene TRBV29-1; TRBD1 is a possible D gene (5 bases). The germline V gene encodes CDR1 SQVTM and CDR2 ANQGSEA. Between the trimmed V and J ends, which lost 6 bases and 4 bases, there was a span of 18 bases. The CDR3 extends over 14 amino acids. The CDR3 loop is CSVGVEGWGTEAFF. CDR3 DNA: TGCAGCGTGGGGGTGGAGGGCTGGGGCACTGAAGCTTTCTTT.

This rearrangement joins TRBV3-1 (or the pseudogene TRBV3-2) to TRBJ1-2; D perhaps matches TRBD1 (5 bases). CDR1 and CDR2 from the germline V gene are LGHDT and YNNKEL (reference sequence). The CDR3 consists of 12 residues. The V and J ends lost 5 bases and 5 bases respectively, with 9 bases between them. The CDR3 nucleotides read TGTGCCAGCAGCGGACGGGGGTATGGCTACACCTTC. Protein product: CASSGRGYGYTF.

The CDR3 protein is CASKGPSGNTIYF. DNA of the CDR3: TGTGCCAGCAAGGGGCCCTCTGGAAACACCATATATTTT. This sequence joins TRBV2 and TRBJ1-3, with a weak D call TRBD1 (5 bases). This CDR3 has 13 amino acids. Germline values: CDR1 SNHLY, CDR2 FYNNEI. Trimming took off 7 bases at V and 0 bases at J, with 7 bases between the two ends. The full variable domain, its missing parts supplied by reference TRBV2 and TRBJ1-3, is EPEVTQTPSHQVTQMGQEVILRCVPISNHLYFYWYRQILGQKVEFLVSFYNNEISEKSEIFDDQFSVERPDGSNFTLKIRSTKLEDSAMYFCASKGPSGNTIYFGEGSWLTVV.

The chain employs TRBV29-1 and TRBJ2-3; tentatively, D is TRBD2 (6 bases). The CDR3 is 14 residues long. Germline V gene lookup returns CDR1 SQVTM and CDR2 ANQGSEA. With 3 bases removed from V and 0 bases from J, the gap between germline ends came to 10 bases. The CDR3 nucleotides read TGCAGCGTTGAGGGACTCACTAGCACAGATACGCAGTATTTT. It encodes CSVEGLTSTDTQYF.

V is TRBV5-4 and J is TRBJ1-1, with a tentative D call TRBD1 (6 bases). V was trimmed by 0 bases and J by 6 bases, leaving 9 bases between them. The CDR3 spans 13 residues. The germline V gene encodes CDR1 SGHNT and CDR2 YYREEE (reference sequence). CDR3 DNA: TGTGCCAGCAGCTTGGGAGGGACACCTGAAGCTTTCTTT. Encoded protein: CASSLGGTPEAFF.

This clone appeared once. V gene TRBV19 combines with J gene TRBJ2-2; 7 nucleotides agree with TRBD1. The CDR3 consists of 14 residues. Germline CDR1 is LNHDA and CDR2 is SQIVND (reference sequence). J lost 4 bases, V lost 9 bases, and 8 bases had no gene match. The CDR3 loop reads CARNRQGGTGELFF. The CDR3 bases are TGTGCCAGGAATAGACAGGGCGGCACCGGGGAGCTGTTTTTT.

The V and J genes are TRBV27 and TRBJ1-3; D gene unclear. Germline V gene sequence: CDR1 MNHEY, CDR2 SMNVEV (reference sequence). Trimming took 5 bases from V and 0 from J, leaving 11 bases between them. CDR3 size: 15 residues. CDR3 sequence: CASSTSRSSGNTIYF. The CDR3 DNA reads TGTGCCAGCAGTACGTCTCGGAGCTCTGGAAACACCATATATTTT.

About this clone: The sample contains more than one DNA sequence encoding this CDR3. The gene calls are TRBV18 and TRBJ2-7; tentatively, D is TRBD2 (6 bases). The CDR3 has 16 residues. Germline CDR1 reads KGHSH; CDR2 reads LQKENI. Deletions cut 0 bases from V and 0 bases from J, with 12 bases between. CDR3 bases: TGTGCCAGCTCACCACCACCCAGCGGGTTCTCCTACGAGCAGTACTTC. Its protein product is CASSPPPSGFSYEQYF.

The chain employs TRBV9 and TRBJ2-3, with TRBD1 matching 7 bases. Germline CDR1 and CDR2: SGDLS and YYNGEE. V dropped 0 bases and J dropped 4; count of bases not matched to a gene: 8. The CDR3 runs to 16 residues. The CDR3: CASSVGRQGVADTQYF. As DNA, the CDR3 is TGTGCCAGCAGCGTAGGGAGGCAGGGGGTCGCAGATACGCAGTATTTT.

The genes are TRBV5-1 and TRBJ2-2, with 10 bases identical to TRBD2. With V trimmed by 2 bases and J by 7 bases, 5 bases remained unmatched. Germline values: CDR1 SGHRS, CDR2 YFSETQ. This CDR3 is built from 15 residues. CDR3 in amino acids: CASSFTSGTGGELFF. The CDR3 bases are TGCGCCAGCAGCTTTACTAGCGGGACCGGCGGGGAGCTGTTTTTT.

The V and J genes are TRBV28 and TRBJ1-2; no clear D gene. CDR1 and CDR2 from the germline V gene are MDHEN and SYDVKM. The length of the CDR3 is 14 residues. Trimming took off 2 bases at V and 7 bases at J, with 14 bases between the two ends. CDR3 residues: CASSLRPTVSGYTF. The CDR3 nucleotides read TGTGCCAGCAGTTTACGCCCAACAGTAAGTGGCTACACCTTC.

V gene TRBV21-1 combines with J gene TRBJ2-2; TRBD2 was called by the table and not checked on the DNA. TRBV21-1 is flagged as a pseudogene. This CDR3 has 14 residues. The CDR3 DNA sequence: TGTGCCAGCAGGGGGGGTGTTTTCACCGGGGAGCTGTTTTTT. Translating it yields CASRGGVFTGELFF.

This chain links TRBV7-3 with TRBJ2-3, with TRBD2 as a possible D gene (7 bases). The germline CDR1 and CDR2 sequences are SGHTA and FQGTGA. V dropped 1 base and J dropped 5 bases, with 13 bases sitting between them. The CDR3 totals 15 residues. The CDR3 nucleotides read TGTGCCAGCAGCTTAAACGGGGGGCGGATAGATACGCAGTATTTT. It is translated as CASSLNGGRIDTQYF. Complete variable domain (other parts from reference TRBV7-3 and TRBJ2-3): GAGVSQTPSNKVTEKGKYVELRCDPISGHTALYWYRQSLGQGPEFLIYFQGTGAADDSGLPNDRFFAVRPEGSVSTLKIQRTERGDSAVYLCASSLNGGRIDTQYFGPGTRLTVL.